This entry describes one TCR beta chain. The antigen is undetermined. The isolated RNA, all of it, was reverse transcribed, so expressed TCRB transcripts were what got sequenced. The protocol was immunoSEQ multiplex PCR, while the TCRdb copy is restricted to in-frame clones and leaves out a portion. The profile shows about 340,000 clones, roughly 12% of them singletons. The sample is drawn from a study of beta chain features in type 1 diabetes. Whole-study findings and limits: High-TCR-expressing cells could be over-represented by cDNA sequencing. All four CD4+ subsets from Type 1 diabetes patients carried moderately but significantly shorter TCRB CDR3s. VDJ junctions from type 1 diabetes patients carried fewer insertions and larger deletions.

CD4+ cells of the naive, central memory, regulatory and stem cell-like memory types were sorted via CD45RO/CCR7/CD25/CD127/CD95/CD27. Without exception, sorted populations had purity beyond 95%. Per the germline V gene, CDR1 is SGHRS and CDR2 is YFSETQ. The CDR3 spans 15 residues. J gave up 4 bases and V 4 bases, and 8 bases lay outside the gene matches. The sequence derives from a woman aged 18 to 35 with type 1 diabetes. Sequencing input: naive CD4+ T cells from blood. J is TRBJ1-2 and V is TRBV5-1; 9 bases line up with TRBD1. The CDR3 DNA reads TGCGCCAGCAGCCTTCGGACAGGGGATTTCTATGGCTACACCTTC. Protein sequence: CASSLRTGDFYGYTF.